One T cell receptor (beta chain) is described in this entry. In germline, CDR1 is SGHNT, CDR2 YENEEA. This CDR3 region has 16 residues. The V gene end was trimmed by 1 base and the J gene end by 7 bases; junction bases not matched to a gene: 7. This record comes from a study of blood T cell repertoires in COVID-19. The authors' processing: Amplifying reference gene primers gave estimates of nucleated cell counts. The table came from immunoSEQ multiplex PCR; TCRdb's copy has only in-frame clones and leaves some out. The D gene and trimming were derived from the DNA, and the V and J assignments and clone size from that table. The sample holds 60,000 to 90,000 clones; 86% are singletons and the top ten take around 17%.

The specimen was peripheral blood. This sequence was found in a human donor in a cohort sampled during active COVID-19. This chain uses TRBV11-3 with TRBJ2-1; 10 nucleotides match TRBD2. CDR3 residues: CASSLGSSGRRNEQFF. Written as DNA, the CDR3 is TGTGCCAGCAGCTTAGGTAGTAGCGGGAGGAGGAATGAGCAGTTCTTC.